Listed here are 27 T cell receptor beta chains from one sample, sequenced in a study of T cell responses to AZD1222 COVID-19 vaccine (dated by TCRdb to 2020 to 2023). The time point label of this sample denotes: baseline before first vaccination. Libraries were made using the immunoSEQ multiplex PCR assay. This is the immuneACCESS table as TCRdb keeps it, with only in-frame sequences that have V and J called. A part of the clones is gone; compared with another copy, unresolved V genes explain less than half, and the rest is unexplained. For this sample the table gives 86,000 or so clones, of which about 92% were detected only once. The ten most abundant clones make up about 2% of the sample. Specimen: peripheral blood, collected on day 0 of AZD1222 vaccination. These receptor sequences come from an adult in good health.

The chain links TRBV5-8 to TRBJ2-5, with D possibly TRBD2 on 5 matching bases. Germline V lookup: CDR1 SGHTS, CDR2 YDEGEE. CDR3 size: 14 residues. The V end lost 4 bases, the J end lost 5 bases, and 15 bases lay between the germline ends. Here the CDR3 reads CASSPNGGRETQYF. DNA of the CDR3: TGTGCCAGCAGCCCCAATGGCGGGCGGGAGACCCAGTACTTC.

V and J are TRBV6-5 and TRBJ2-1, with a weak D call TRBD2 (5 bases). There are 14 residues in the CDR3. CDR1 MNHEY and CDR2 SVGAGI come from the germline V gene. The ends were cut back, 10 bases at V and 4 bases at J, with 17 bases in the middle. The CDR3 reads CATSPGWAYNEQFF. CDR3 DNA sequence: TGTGCCACCTCCCCGGGGTGGGCGTACAATGAGCAGTTCTTC.

The V gene is TRBV2, the J gene TRBJ1-2; TRBD1 might be the D (5 bases). The CDR3 contains 13 residues. The germline V gene encodes CDR1 SNHLY and CDR2 FYNNEI. The V and J ends lost 1 base and 8 bases respectively, with 11 bases between them. The CDR3 here is CASSEVSGYGYTF. For the CDR3, the DNA is TGTGCCAGCAGTGAAGTTTCAGGGTACGGCTACACCTTC.

This clone appeared a single time. V gene TRBV18 combines with J gene TRBJ1-2, with 9 bases that match TRBD1. Germline V gene sequence: CDR1 KGHSH, CDR2 LQKENI. The length of the CDR3 is 14 residues. The junction had 4 bases not matched to a gene; V was cut back by 1 base and J by 7 bases. The CDR3 spells CASSPQDRGRGYTF. The DNA of the CDR3 is TGTGCCAGCTCACCACAGGACAGGGGACGTGGCTACACCTTC.

The gene calls are TRBV6-4 and TRBJ1-1; 12 bases are shared with TRBD1. V was clipped by 4 bases and J by 11 bases; unmatched bases: 14. Germline CDR1 and CDR2: MRHNA and SNTAGT. The CDR3 is made up of 16 amino acids. DNA for the CDR3: TGTGCCAGCAGTGCCCTCGCCGGGACAGGGGGCGCAGCGGCTTTCTTT. Its protein is CASSALAGTGGAAAFF.

This chain links TRBV5-1 with TRBJ2-3, with TRBD1 identical over 8 bases. J was trimmed by 2 bases and V by 4 bases; bases with no gene match: 6. Germline V gene sequence: CDR1 SGHRS, CDR2 YFSETQ. The CDR3 runs to 15 residues. The CDR3 here is CASSPGQGLTDTQYF. The CDR3 DNA reads TGCGCCAGCAGCCCCGGACAGGGCCTCACAGATACGCAGTATTTT.

The gene calls are TRBV5-8 and TRBJ1-3; D remains unclear. Trimming left V 0 bases short and J 2 bases short, with 12 bases between. This CDR3 comprises 16 residues. CDR1 is SGHTS and CDR2 is YDEGEE in the germline V gene. The CDR3 DNA sequence: TGTGCCAGCAGCTTGGGTGGCAGGCCTACTGGAAACACCATATATTTT. Translating gives CASSLGGRPTGNTIYF.

This clone came up once. This sequence joins TRBV7-2 and TRBJ1-1, with 7 nucleotides matching TRBD1. The CDR3 runs to 15 residues. V lost 2 bases, J lost 3 bases, and 6 bases stayed unmatched. CDR1 is SGHTA, CDR2 FQGNSA, per germline. The CDR3 nucleotides read TGTGCCAGCAGCTTATCGCCCACAGGGGACACTGAAGCTTTCTTT. Protein: CASSLSPTGDTEAFF.

The rearrangement joins TRBV2 to TRBJ1-2; tentative D call: TRBD1 (6 bases). Germline V gene sequence: CDR1 SNHLY, CDR2 FYNNEI. This CDR3 comprises 12 residues. Trimming removed 5 bases at V and 8 bases at J, with 12 bases between. CDR3 nucleotides: TGTGCCAGCAGTACAGGGCCCGCGGGCTACACCTTC. Protein product: CASSTGPAGYTF.

Note on this clone: This sample includes further DNA sequences coding for the same CDR3. The rearrangement links TRBV7-2 to TRBJ1-2; D is unclear. Per germline, CDR1 SGHTA and CDR2 FQGNSA. The ends were cut back, 1 base at V and 4 bases at J, with 4 bases in the middle. The CDR3 totals 12 residues. CDR3 DNA sequence: TGTGCCAGCAGCTTAGACGGCTATGGCTACACCTTC. Translating gives CASSLDGYGYTF.

V is TRBV19 and J is TRBJ2-2; maybe TRBD1 (5 bases). Trimming took 7 bases from V and 5 from J, leaving 17 bases between them. The CDR3 is 15 residues long. Germline V CDR1 and CDR2: LNHDA, SQIVND (reference sequence). The CDR3 reads CASNPGRVFTGELFF. The CDR3 DNA sequence: TGTGCCAGTAACCCGGGCAGGGTTTTTACCGGGGAGCTGTTTTTT.

V and J are TRBV3-1 (or the pseudogene TRBV3-2) and TRBJ2-7; the D gene is possibly TRBD2 (5 bases). CDR3 length: 12 amino acids. In germline, CDR1 is LGHDT, CDR2 YNNKEL (reference sequence). Trimming cost V 11 bases and J 3 bases, with 14 bases left between them. The CDR3 protein is CAVSRGNYEQYF. The CDR3 DNA reads as TGTGCCGTAAGCAGAGGGAACTACGAGCAGTACTTC.

The chain employs TRBV30 and TRBJ2-3, with TRBD2 as a possible D gene (6 bases). The CDR3 consists of 13 residues. V lost 3 bases, J lost 2 bases, and 9 bases lay in between. Germline CDR1 is GTSNPN and CDR2 is SVGIG (reference sequence). The CDR3 DNA sequence: TGTGCCTGGAGGACTAGAACCACAGATACGCAGTATTTT. Encoded protein: CAWRTRTTDTQYF.

V and J are TRBV7-2 and TRBJ2-4; perhaps TRBD2 as D (6 bases). This CDR3 has 14 amino acids. Germline V gives CDR1 SGHTA, CDR2 FQGNSA. V lost 4 bases and J lost 0, with 7 bases in between. The CDR3 protein is CASSWREAKNIQYF. The CDR3 coding sequence is TGTGCCAGCAGCTGGCGGGAAGCCAAAAACATTCAGTACTTC.

The V and J genes are TRBV6-1 and TRBJ2-1, with 10 bases fitting TRBD2. The CDR3 runs 15 residues. V lost 3 bases and J lost 6; bases outside the gene matches: 5. Germline V gives CDR1 MNHNS, CDR2 SASEGT. As DNA, the CDR3 is TGTGCCAGCAGTGAGGGGCTAGCGGGAGTCAATGAGCAGTTCTTC. Translating gives CASSEGLAGVNEQFF.

The genes are TRBV3-1 (or the pseudogene TRBV3-2) and TRBJ1-1, with 8 bases aligning to TRBD1. V was pared by 5 bases and J by 1 base, with 3 bases of the junction left unmatched. The CDR3 length is 14 residues. Germline V gives CDR1 LGHDT, CDR2 YNNKEL (reference sequence). CDR3 residues: CASSFDRGNTEAFF. CDR3 DNA: TGTGCCAGCAGCTTCGACAGGGGGAACACTGAAGCTTTCTTT.

This chain joins TRBV28 and TRBJ1-1; D is undetermined. Germline CDR1 reads MDHEN; CDR2 reads SYDVKM. CDR3 size: 13 residues. V lost 4 bases and J 0 bases, leaving 6 bases between the germline ends. The CDR3 DNA follows: TGTGCCAGCAGTTCAGCCGTGAACACTGAAGCTTTCTTT. Protein product: CASSSAVNTEAFF.

The V and J genes are TRBV14 and TRBJ1-6, with D perhaps matching TRBD1 (6 bases). CDR1 is SGHDN and CDR2 is FVKESK in the germline V gene. V lost 1 base and J lost 9, with 13 bases in between. The CDR3 runs 15 residues. The CDR3 sequence is CASSQAGQRASPLHF. The CDR3 nucleotides are TGTGCCAGCAGCCAAGCGGGACAAAGAGCTTCACCCCTCCACTTT.

J is TRBJ2-5 and V is TRBV5-1, with a possible D match to TRBD2 (5 bases). CDR1 is SGHRS, CDR2 YFSETQ, per germline. The CDR3 covers 14 residues. Trimming removed 0 bases from V and 4 bases from J, with 10 bases in between. The CDR3 region is CASSLALEGETQYF. The CDR3, as DNA: TGCGCCAGCAGCTTGGCTCTAGAGGGAGAGACCCAGTACTTC. The whole variable domain, remainder taken from reference TRBV5-1 and TRBJ2-5, is KAGVTQTPRYLIKTRGQQVTLSCSPISGHRSVSWYQQTPGQGLQFLFEYFSETQRNKGNFPGRFSGRQFSNSRSEMNVSTLELGDSALYLCASSLALEGETQYFGPGTRLLVL.

The chain employs TRBV24-1 and TRBJ2-5; 8 bases are a match to TRBD1. Trimming took 3 bases from V and 3 from J; bases not matched to a gene: 5. This CDR3 spans 15 amino acids. Looked up from germline, CDR1 is KGHDR and CDR2 is SFDVKD. The CDR3: CATSDGTGGKETQYF. CDR3 bases: TGTGCCACCAGTGATGGTACAGGGGGAAAAGAGACCCAGTACTTC.

This clone was seen once. The chain couples TRBV5-8 to TRBJ2-3; 8 bases are a match to TRBD2. Germline lookup yields CDR1 SGHTS and CDR2 YDEGEE. Trimming cost V 0 bases and J 5 bases; bases outside gene matches: 8. The CDR3 sequence is 16 residues long. CDR3 sequence: CASSLATGGGRDTQYF. The CDR3 nucleotides read TGTGCCAGCAGCTTGGCCACTGGCGGGGGGCGAGATACGCAGTATTTT.

This chain connects TRBV30 to TRBJ2-3; TRBD2 matches 7 bases. V lost 3 bases and J lost 1; bases outside the gene matches: 7. Per the germline V gene, CDR1 is GTSNPN and CDR2 is SVGIG (reference sequence). The CDR3 is 15 residues long. The DNA for the CDR3 is TGTGCCTGGAGGGGGGGGATTCGAGGCACAGATACGCAGTATTTT. Translation: CAWRGGIRGTDTQYF. Drawing the rest from reference TRBV30 and TRBJ2-3, the complete variable domain is SQTIHQWPATLVQPVGSPLSLECTVEGTSNPNLYWYRQAAGRGLQLLFYSVGIGQISSEVPQNLSASRPQDRQFILSSKKLLLSDSGFYLCAWRGGIRGTDTQYFGPGTRLTVL.

The chain joins TRBV28 to TRBJ1-2; a weak D match, TRBD1 (6 bases). The CDR3 length is 15 residues. V lost 2 bases, J lost 4 bases, and 14 bases lay in between. The germline V gene has CDR1 MDHEN and CDR2 SYDVKM. The CDR3 coding sequence is TGTGCCAGCAGTTTACGGGGGGCGGCGAGCTATGGCTACACCTTC. This encodes CASSLRGAASYGYTF.

This chain joins TRBV3-1 (or the pseudogene TRBV3-2) and TRBJ1-3; no clear D. The CDR3 runs 11 residues. V gave up 2 bases and J gave up 11 bases, with 7 bases separating them. Germline CDR1 is LGHDT and CDR2 is YNNKEL (reference sequence). CDR3 region: CASSQNFAIYF. The CDR3 bases are TGTGCCAGCAGCCAAAACTTCGCCATATATTTT.

The chain combines TRBV28 with TRBJ2-3; TRBD1 matches 8 bases. Germline CDR1 reads MDHEN; CDR2 reads SYDVKM. This CDR3 comprises 14 residues. V shed 7 bases, J shed 6 bases, and the junction held 9 bases outside the gene matches. CDR3 nucleotide sequence: TGTGCCAGCACCTTACCAGGGGGCGGGGATACGCAGTATTTT. Residues: CASTLPGGGDTQYF.

V and J are TRBV2 and TRBJ2-2, with 7 positions matching TRBD1. The ends lost 2 bases at V and 5 bases at J; junction bases unmatched: 2. This CDR3 is 14 amino acids long. Germline V gene sequence: CDR1 SNHLY, CDR2 FYNNEI. CDR3: CASSEIRGTGELFF. In DNA form, the CDR3 reads TGTGCCAGCAGTGAAATCAGGGGGACCGGGGAGCTGTTTTTT.

V and J are TRBV7-8 and TRBJ2-7; D is perhaps TRBD1 or TRBD2 (5 bases each). CDR3 length: 15 residues. Germline values: CDR1 SGHVS, CDR2 FQNEAQ. V shed 2 bases and J shed 7 bases, with 18 bases lying between them. This chain's CDR3 is CASSLRRDLPGEQYF. The DNA for the CDR3 is TGTGCCAGCAGCTTACGACGGGACCTCCCGGGTGAGCAGTACTTC.